A single sample gave rise to the 21 T cell receptor beta chains below, sequenced in a study of T cells after yellow fever vaccination. TCRdb recomputed calls from the 5' RACE reads with MiXCR, one row per CDR3 protein. The sample holds about 360,000 distinct CDR3 sequences; 6.2% are singletons and the top ten take about 15%. This material consisted of PBMCs, taken 5 days after the yellow fever booster vaccination. The receptors originated from a man aged 25 to 40 who received the YFV17D yellow fever vaccine.

The rearrangement joins TRBV15 to TRBJ2-2; the match to TRBD1 covers 12 bases. The CDR3 spans 17 residues. CDR1 LNHNV and CDR2 YYDKDF come from the germline V gene (reference sequence). Trimming cost V 2 bases and J 6 bases; bases outside gene matches: 7. In DNA form, the CDR3 reads TGTGCCACCAGCAGAAGTACCGGGACAGGGGGCTCCGGGGAGCTGTTTTTT. Translation gives CATSRSTGTGGSGELFF.

At least ten counts were recorded for this clonotype. This chain connects TRBV5-4 to TRBJ2-7, with 15 bases identical to TRBD2. CDR1 SGHNT and CDR2 YYREEE come from the germline V gene (reference sequence). The junction had 2 bases not matched to a gene; V was cut back by 4 bases and J by 6 bases. The CDR3 is 14 residues long. DNA of the CDR3: TGTGCCAGCAGCCGGGGACTAGCGGGAGGCGAGCAGTACTTC. Amino acids: CASSRGLAGGEQYF.

This clonotype was seen only a few times. The rearrangement links TRBV6-2 or TRBV6-3 to TRBJ2-5; weak D call: TRBD1 (5 bases). Germline CDR1 reads MNHEY; CDR2 reads SVGEGT. Trimming stripped 6 bases from V and 4 bases from J, with 15 bases between. CDR3 size: 14 residues. CDR3 protein: CASRNDNQGETQYF. CDR3 nucleotide sequence: TGTGCCAGCAGAAATGATAATCAGGGAGAGACCCAGTACTTC.

This clonotype was detected many times. This rearrangement joins TRBV7-2 to TRBJ2-1; D ambiguous. The CDR3 is 14 residues long. Germline CDR1 and CDR2: SGHTA and FQGNSA. V lost 6 bases and J 8 bases, leaving 17 bases between the germline ends. CDR3 sequence: CASSSGSPWDEQFF. Written as DNA, the CDR3 is TGTGCCAGCAGTTCCGGATCCCCCTGGGATGAGCAGTTCTTC.

This clonotype was seen ten or more times. The chain joins TRBV4-3 to TRBJ2-1, with 9 bases matching TRBD1. From germline, CDR1 is LGHNA and CDR2 YSLEER. The CDR3 covers 19 residues. With V trimmed by 0 bases and J by 5 bases, 14 bases remained unmatched. Here the CDR3 reads CASSQEVPRLGTGHNEQFF. CDR3 in DNA: TGCGCCAGCAGCCAAGAGGTCCCCAGGTTGGGGACAGGGCACAATGAGCAGTTCTTC.

This clonotype was seen more than once but under ten times. The chain couples TRBV5-1 to TRBJ1-4; D call uncertain. Germline lookup yields CDR1 SGHRS and CDR2 YFSETQ. This CDR3 region has 15 residues. V was shortened by 5 bases and J by 0 bases, with 11 bases between the two germline ends. CDR3 protein: CASRTEETTNEKLFF. DNA of the CDR3: TGCGCCAGCAGAACGGAGGAGACAACTAATGAAAAACTGTTTTTT.

The chain links TRBV28 to TRBJ2-5; 8 bases agree with TRBD2. The V gene's germline CDR1 is MDHEN and CDR2 SYDVKM. Germline trimming cut 3 bases from V and 5 bases from J; bases unmatched to any gene: 8. This CDR3 is built from 15 residues. CDR3 region: CASSLVGLAKETQYF. The CDR3 DNA is TGTGCCAGCAGTTTGGTCGGACTAGCCAAGGAGACCCAGTACTTC. Looking up the rest from reference TRBV28 and TRBJ2-5 gives the full variable domain: DVKVTQSSRYLVKRTGEKVFLECVQDMDHENMFWYRQDPGLGLRLIYFSYDVKMKEKGDIPEGYSVSREKKERFSLILESASTNQTSMYLCASSLVGLAKETQYFGPGTRLLVL.

The chain combines TRBV4-3 with TRBJ2-5; 8 nucleotides align to TRBD1. The CDR3 has 16 amino acids. With 3 bases clipped from V and 4 bases from J, the junction kept 10 bases outside the gene matches. CDR1 is LGHNA, CDR2 YSLEER, per germline. CDR3 loop: CASSQGQVVGGETQYF. The CDR3 nucleotides read TGCGCCAGCAGCCAGGGACAGGTGGTCGGGGGAGAGACCCAGTACTTC.

This clonotype came up many times. The chain combines TRBV20-1 with TRBJ1-1; the D gene is possibly TRBD1 (6 bases). Germline V gives CDR1 DFQATT, CDR2 SNEGSKA (reference sequence). V lost 3 bases and J 4 bases, leaving 9 bases between the germline ends. The CDR3 runs 12 residues. CDR3 coding DNA: TGCAGTGCTAGGGCAGGGGTCACTGAAGCTTTCTTT. Translation: CSARAGVTEAFF.

The V and J genes are TRBV2 and TRBJ1-1; 11 bases are shared with TRBD1. V gave up 4 bases and J gave up 4 bases; unmatched junction bases: 8. There are 16 residues in the CDR3. Germline CDR1 SNHLY, CDR2 FYNNEI. In nucleotides, the CDR3 is TGTGCCAGCAGTGCCCCTGGACAGGGGGCCGGCACTGAAGCTTTCTTT. Residues: CASSAPGQGAGTEAFF.

This clonotype was recorded a few times. The chain employs TRBV18 and TRBJ2-5; 8 bases agree with TRBD2. Germline V lookup: CDR1 KGHSH, CDR2 LQKENI. The CDR3 is 12 amino acids. Trimming removed 5 bases from V and 12 bases from J; junction bases left unmatched: 8. The CDR3: CASSDTGTREYF. CDR3 nucleotide sequence: TGTGCCAGCTCAGACACCGGGACTAGGGAGTACTTC.

The chain uses TRBV23-1 and TRBJ2-6; 9 nucleotides agree with TRBD1. TRBV23-1 is identified as an open reading frame with a role that is uncertain. The CDR3 totals 18 residues. V was clipped by 11 bases and J by 0 bases; unmatched bases: 14. The CDR3 DNA reads TGCGCCGGAGCCCCAACAGGGGGCGCGGACTCTGGGGCCAACGTCCTGACTTTC. Translation: CAGAPTGGADSGANVLTF.

This clonotype was detected a few times. This sequence joins TRBV7-9 and TRBJ1-6, with D uncertain. The CDR3 spans 14 residues. CDR1 is SEHNR and CDR2 is FQNEAQ in the germline V gene (reference sequence). V shed 5 bases and J shed 7 bases, with 12 bases lying between them. CDR3 DNA: TGTGCCAGCAGCGAGGCAGTAGCGAATTCACCCCTCCACTTT. Its protein is CASSEAVANSPLHF.

V usage is TRBV29-1 and J usage is TRBJ1-1; D ambiguous. The CDR3 spans 12 residues. V was trimmed by 3 bases and J by 4 bases, leaving 9 bases between them. Per the germline V gene, CDR1 is SQVTM and CDR2 is ANQGSEA. The CDR3: CSVDIVSTEAFF. The CDR3 DNA reads TGCAGCGTTGACATAGTCAGCACTGAAGCTTTCTTT.

The chain combines TRBV24-1 with TRBJ1-1; a weak D match, TRBD1 (5 bases). The CDR3 runs 12 residues. Deletions cut 2 bases from V and 11 bases from J, with 11 bases between. Germline CDR1 KGHDR, CDR2 SFDVKD. CDR3 nucleotide sequence: TGTGCCACCAGTGATTCAGGGCGGACGGCTTTCTTT. It is translated as CATSDSGRTAFF.

This clonotype has a handful of counts. The CDR3: CASSQEHRGRDYGYTF. The CDR3 DNA follows: TGCGCCAGCAGCCAGGAACACAGGGGGCGAGACTATGGCTACACCTTC. The genes are TRBV4-3 and TRBJ1-2, with 9 bases matching TRBD1. V trimming: 3 bases; J trimming: 3 bases; junction bases outside the gene matches: 8. Germline values: CDR1 LGHNA, CDR2 YSLEER. CDR3 length equals 16 residues.

The table lists this clonotype with a few counts. The chain carries TRBV5-1 and TRBJ2-5, with D tentatively TRBD2 (6 bases). The germline V gene has CDR1 SGHRS and CDR2 YFSETQ. This CDR3 comprises 15 residues. Deletions cut 4 bases from V and 2 bases from J, with 15 bases between. The CDR3 DNA reads as TGCGCCAGCAGCACCGGGACTGGCGGGCAAGAGACCCAGTACTTC. Residues: CASSTGTGGQETQYF.

This clonotype was counted many times. The chain joins TRBV2 to TRBJ1-1; D uncertain. The CDR3 extends over 12 amino acids. The germline V gene encodes CDR1 SNHLY and CDR2 FYNNEI. The V end was cut by 2 bases, the J end by 6 bases, with 7 bases between. The CDR3 coding sequence is TGTGCCAGCAGTGAAAGTGGGCCTGAAGCTTTCTTT. This codes for CASSESGPEAFF.

This chain connects TRBV20-1 to TRBJ2-7; 11 bases agree with TRBD1. V was pared by 5 bases and J by 2 bases, with 11 bases of the junction left unmatched. CDR3 size: 16 residues. The germline CDR1 and CDR2 sequences are DFQATT and SNEGSKA (reference sequence). The CDR3 loop reads CSAPDRGLEVPYEQYF. In nucleotides, the CDR3 is TGCAGTGCTCCGGACAGGGGGCTGGAAGTTCCCTACGAGCAGTACTTC.

The table lists this clonotype with many counts. The chain recombines TRBV12-3 or TRBV12-4 with TRBJ2-5; D gene unclear. V lost 4 bases and J lost 0, with 12 bases in between. This CDR3 region has 15 residues. The CDR3 region is CASSSELSDQETQYF. CDR3 in DNA: TGTGCCAGCAGTTCGGAACTAAGCGACCAAGAGACCCAGTACTTC.

The rearrangement uses TRBV6-1 and TRBJ2-1; D possibly uses TRBD1 or TRBD2 (5 bases each). CDR3 length equals 14 residues. V lost 2 bases and J lost 14, with 19 bases in between. Germline-derived CDR1 and CDR2 are MNHNS and SASEGT. CDR3 amino acids: CASSETGTLDREFF. In DNA form, the CDR3 reads TGTGCCAGCAGTGAAACCGGGACGCTCGATAGGGAGTTCTTC.